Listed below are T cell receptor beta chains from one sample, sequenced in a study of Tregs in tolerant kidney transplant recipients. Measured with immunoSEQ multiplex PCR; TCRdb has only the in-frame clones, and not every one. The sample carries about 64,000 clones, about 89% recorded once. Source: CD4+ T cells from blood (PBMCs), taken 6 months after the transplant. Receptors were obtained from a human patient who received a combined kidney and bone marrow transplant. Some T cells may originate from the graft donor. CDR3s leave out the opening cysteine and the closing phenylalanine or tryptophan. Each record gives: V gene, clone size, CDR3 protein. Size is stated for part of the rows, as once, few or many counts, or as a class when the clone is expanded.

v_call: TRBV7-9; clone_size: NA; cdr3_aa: ASSRRGGLSGNTIY
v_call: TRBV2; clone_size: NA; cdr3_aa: ASLRLAGVKEQY
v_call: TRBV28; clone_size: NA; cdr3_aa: ASSLLLYGYT
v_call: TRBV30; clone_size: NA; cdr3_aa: AWSVMDRDNSPLH
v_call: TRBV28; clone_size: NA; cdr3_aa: ASRNEPRAQWGNQPQH
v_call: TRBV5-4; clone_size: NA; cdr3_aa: ASSLSGGGTDTQY
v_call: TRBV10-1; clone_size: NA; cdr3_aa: AKLGTSGTGETEAF
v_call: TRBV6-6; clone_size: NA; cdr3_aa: ASSYPTSGATDTQY
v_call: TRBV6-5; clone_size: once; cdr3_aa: ASSYRGSPNYGYT
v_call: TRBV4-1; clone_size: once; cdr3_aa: ASSDHDTGTGDGYT
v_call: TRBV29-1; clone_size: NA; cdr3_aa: SVVGGISSMGYT
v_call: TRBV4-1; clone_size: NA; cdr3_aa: ASSQAGTRRDNEQF
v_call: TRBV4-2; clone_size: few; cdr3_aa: ASSQVSGNEKLF
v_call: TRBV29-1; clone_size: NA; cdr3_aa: SVGWTSGGGDIQY
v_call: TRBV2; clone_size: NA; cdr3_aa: ASTIHNSGTEAF
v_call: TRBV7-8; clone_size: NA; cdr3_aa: ASSLSSASRGREQY
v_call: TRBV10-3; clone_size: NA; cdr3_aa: AISESRQGGDNSPLH
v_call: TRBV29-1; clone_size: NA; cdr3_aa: SVLYFYEQY
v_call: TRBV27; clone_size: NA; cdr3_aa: ASSRSPRGNEQY
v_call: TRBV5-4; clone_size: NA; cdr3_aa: ASSHGTAKKIYEQY
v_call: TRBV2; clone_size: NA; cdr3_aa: ASSERGSTGYGYT
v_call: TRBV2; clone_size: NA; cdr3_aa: ASIQTGNTEAF
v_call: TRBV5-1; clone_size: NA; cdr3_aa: ASSLTSGGTGELF
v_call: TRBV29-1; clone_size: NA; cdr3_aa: SVGKTGAGDEQY
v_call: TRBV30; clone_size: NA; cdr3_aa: AWSPGQVGGYT
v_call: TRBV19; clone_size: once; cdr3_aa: ASSIRRGGYEQY
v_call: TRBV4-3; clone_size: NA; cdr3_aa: ASSQVGSYTGELF
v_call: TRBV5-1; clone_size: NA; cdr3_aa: ASSSEQGLGANSPLH
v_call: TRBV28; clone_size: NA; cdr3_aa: ASSSGIPYEQY
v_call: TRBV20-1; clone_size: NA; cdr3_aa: SAITRETQY
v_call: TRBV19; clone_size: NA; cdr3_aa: ASRTGNGGNEQF
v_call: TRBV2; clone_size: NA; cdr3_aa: ASSELRTSEDTQY
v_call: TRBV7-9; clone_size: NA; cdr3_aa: ASSSGGGYT
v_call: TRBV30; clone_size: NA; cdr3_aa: AWRITKNIQY
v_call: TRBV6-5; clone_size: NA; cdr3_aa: ASRRGWGVPGELF
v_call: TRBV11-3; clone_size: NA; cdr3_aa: ASSLRGQPPYEQY
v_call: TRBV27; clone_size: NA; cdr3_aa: ASSLGGRETQY
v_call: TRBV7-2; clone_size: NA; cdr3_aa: ASSWGQYEQY
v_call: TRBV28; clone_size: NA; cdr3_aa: ASSWSEGLAAEKLF
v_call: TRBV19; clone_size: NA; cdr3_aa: ASSAILAGRSYEQY
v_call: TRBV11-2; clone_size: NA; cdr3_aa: ASSPVNTQY
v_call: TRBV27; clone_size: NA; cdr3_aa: ASSSWGRRIFGYT
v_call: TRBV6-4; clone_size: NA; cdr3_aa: ASSPGQGRYGYT
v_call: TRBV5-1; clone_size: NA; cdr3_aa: ASSFTGEETQY
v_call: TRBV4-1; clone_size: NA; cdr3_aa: ASSRPGQSPAAQY
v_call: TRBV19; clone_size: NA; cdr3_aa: ASIPQGVVTGELF
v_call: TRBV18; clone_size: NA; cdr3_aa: ASSHRQGHTDTQY
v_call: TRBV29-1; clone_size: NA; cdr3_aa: SVRTGGPDTEAF